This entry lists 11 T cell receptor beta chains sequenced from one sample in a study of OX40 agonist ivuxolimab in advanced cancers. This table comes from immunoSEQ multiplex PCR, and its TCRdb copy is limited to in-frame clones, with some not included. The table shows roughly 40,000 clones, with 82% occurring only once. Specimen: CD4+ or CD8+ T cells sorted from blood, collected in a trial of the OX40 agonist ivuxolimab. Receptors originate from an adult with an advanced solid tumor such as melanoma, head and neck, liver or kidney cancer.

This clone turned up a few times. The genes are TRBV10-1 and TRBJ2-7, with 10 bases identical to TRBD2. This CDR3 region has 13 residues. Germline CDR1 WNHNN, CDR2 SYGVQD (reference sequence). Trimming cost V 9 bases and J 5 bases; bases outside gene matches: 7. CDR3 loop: CASSASGGHEQYF. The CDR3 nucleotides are TGCGCCAGTTCAGCTAGCGGGGGCCACGAGCAGTACTTC.

The CDR3 region is CASSLGFVASARNEQFF. DNA for the CDR3: TGTGCCAGCAGCTTGGGGTTTGTCGCCTCCGCCCGCAATGAGCAGTTCTTC. The chain uses TRBV5-4 and TRBJ2-1, with D unclear. V was pared by 0 bases and J by 6 bases, with 19 bases between. Germline loops: CDR1 SGHNT, CDR2 YYREEE (reference sequence). The CDR3 is 17 residues long.

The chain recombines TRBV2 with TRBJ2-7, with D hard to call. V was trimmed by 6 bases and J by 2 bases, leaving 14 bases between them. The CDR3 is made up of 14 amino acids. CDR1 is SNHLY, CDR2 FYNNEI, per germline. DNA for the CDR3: TGTGCCAGCAGGACCGGACCCTTCACCTACGAGCAGTACTTC. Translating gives CASRTGPFTYEQYF. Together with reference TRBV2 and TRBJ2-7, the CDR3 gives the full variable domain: EPEVTQTPSHQVTQMGQEVILRCVPISNHLYFYWYRQILGQKVEFLVSFYNNEISEKSEIFDDQFSVERPDGSNFTLKIRSTKLEDSAMYFCASRTGPFTYEQYFGPGTRLTVT.

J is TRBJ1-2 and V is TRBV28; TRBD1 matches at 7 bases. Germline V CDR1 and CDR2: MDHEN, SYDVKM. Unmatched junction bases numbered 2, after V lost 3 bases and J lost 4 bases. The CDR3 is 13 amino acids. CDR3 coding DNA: TGTGCCAGCAGTTTGGGACAGTCCTATGGCTACACCTTC. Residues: CASSLGQSYGYTF.

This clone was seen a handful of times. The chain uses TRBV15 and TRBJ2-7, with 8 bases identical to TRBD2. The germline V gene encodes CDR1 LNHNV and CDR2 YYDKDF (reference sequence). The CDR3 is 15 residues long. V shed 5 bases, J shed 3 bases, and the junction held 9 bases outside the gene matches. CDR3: CATSAPQRGIYEQYF. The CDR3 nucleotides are TGTGCCACCAGCGCCCCACAGCGGGGGATCTACGAGCAGTACTTC.

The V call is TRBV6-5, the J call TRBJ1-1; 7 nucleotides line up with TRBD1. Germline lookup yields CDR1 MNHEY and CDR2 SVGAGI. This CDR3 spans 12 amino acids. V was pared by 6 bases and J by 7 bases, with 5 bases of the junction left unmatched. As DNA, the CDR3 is TGTGCCAGCAGCTTCCGGGACAGTGAAGCTTTCTTT. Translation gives CASSFRDSEAFF.

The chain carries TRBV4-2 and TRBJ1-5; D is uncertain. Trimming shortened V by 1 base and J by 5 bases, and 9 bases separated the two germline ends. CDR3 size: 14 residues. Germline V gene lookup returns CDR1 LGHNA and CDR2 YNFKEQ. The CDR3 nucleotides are TGTGCCAGCAGCCAAGGTCCCGGGGATCAGCCCCAGCATTTT. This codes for CASSQGPGDQPQHF.

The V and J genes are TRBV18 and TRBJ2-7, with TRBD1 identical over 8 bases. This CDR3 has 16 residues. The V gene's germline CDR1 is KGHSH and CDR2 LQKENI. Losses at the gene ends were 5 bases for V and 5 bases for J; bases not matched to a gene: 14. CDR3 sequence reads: CASSASSRDRNHEQYF. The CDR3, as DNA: TGTGCCAGCTCAGCCAGTTCCCGGGACAGGAACCACGAGCAGTACTTC.

CDR3 in amino acids: CASSLGLDRGHEQYF. The DNA of the CDR3 is TGTGCCAGCAGCTTAGGTTTGGACAGGGGCCACGAGCAGTACTTC. The chain couples TRBV7-2 to TRBJ2-7; 9 positions match TRBD1. The CDR3 consists of 15 residues. Unmatched junction bases numbered 6, after V lost 1 base and J lost 5 bases. The germline V gene encodes CDR1 SGHTA and CDR2 FQGNSA.

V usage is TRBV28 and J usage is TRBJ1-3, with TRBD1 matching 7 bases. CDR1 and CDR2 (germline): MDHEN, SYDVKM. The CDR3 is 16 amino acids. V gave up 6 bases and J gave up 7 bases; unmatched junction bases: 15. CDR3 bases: TGTGCCAGCAGGGGACAGAACCCGGGCCGGGGGAACACCATATATTTT. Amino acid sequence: CASRGQNPGRGNTIYF.

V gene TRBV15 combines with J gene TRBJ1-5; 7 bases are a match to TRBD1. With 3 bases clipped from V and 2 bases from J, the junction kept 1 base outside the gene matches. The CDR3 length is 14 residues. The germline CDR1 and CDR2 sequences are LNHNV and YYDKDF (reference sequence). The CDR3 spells CATSSDRGNQPQHF. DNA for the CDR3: TGTGCCACCAGCAGCGACAGGGGCAATCAGCCCCAGCATTTT.